This TCR beta chain was captured by sequencing in a study of T cells in localized non-small cell lung cancer. CDR3 length equals 15 residues. Germline V CDR1 and CDR2: GTSNPN, SVGIG (reference sequence). The V end lost 2 bases, the J end lost 0 bases, and 11 bases lay between the germline ends. There are a few counts of this clone. Its antigen is not known. Other DNA sequences within the sample encode an identical CDR3. Method: immunoSEQ multiplex PCR; TCRdb's copy keeps in-frame clones and lacks some. The sample consists of roughly 72,000 clones, more than 75% of them appearing once. Findings and limits, study-wide: Heterogeneity remains possible, as sequencing covered one tumor region only. A raised T cell density in blood coincided with lengthier overall survival.

The chain uses TRBV30 and TRBJ1-3; D is unresolved. This material consisted of peripheral blood, taken before any cancer treatment. The sequence came from an older female donor with stage I lung adenocarcinoma. The CDR3 DNA follows: TGTGCCTGGAGTCGAGATTCTGGCTCTGGAAACACCATATATTTT. Its translation is CAWSRDSGSGNTIYF.